These 27 T cell receptor beta chains came from one sample sequenced in a study of blood T cell repertoires in COVID-19. Profiled with immunoSEQ multiplex PCR; TCRdb holds only in-frame clones, not every one. The sample includes under 150,000 clones, almost 80% of them seen just once. The specimen sequenced was PBMCs or T cells enriched from blood (not recorded which). The source of these receptors is a woman in her forties or fifties who had recovered from COVID-19.

The chain recombines TRBV19 with TRBJ2-6; TRBD2 matches 8 bases. The germline gives CDR1 LNHDA, CDR2 SQIVND (reference sequence). Trimming removed 7 bases from V and 5 bases from J; junction bases left unmatched: 4. The CDR3 totals 14 residues. As DNA, the CDR3 is TGTGCCAGTATGCGGGGGGCGCGGGCCAACGTCCTGACTTTC. Amino acid sequence: CASMRGARANVLTF.

The chain has TRBV5-1 and TRBJ1-5; D is ambiguous. V lost 0 bases and J 7 bases, leaving 11 bases between the germline ends. The CDR3 spans 14 residues. Germline V CDR1 and CDR2: SGHRS, YFSETQ. The chain's CDR3 is CASSLAGVEQPQHF. The DNA of the CDR3 is TGCGCCAGCAGCTTGGCGGGTGTAGAGCAGCCCCAGCATTTT.

CDR3 amino acids: CASSRLRESSYEQYF. In DNA, the CDR3 is TGTGCCAGCAGTCGCCTCAGGGAAAGCTCCTACGAGCAGTACTTC. The chain couples TRBV6-5 to TRBJ2-7; tentative D call: TRBD1 (5 bases). Trimming pared 5 bases from V and 0 bases from J, leaving 14 bases between. This CDR3 is 15 amino acids long. Germline V lookup: CDR1 MNHEY, CDR2 SVGAGI.

The chain couples TRBV7-9 to TRBJ2-2; D gene unclear. V gave up 5 bases and J gave up 6 bases, with 10 bases separating them. CDR1 and CDR2 (germline): SEHNR, FQNEAQ (reference sequence). The CDR3 loop spans 13 amino acids. CDR3 residues: CASSPPSAGELFF. In nucleotides, the CDR3 is TGTGCCAGCAGCCCCCCGTCGGCCGGGGAGCTGTTTTTT.

This clone was detected only a few times. The V gene is TRBV6-4, the J gene TRBJ2-3, with 8 bases fitting TRBD2. The V and J ends lost 4 bases and 3 bases, in that order; junction bases with no gene match: 9. Per the germline V gene, CDR1 is MRHNA and CDR2 is SNTAGT. The CDR3 length is 16 residues. The CDR3 here is CASSVSLAAGTDTQYF. In nucleotides, the CDR3 is TGTGCCAGCAGTGTGTCACTAGCGGCGGGAACAGATACGCAGTATTTT.

V is TRBV7-9 and J is TRBJ1-5, with a weak D call TRBD1 (6 bases). Trimming stripped 5 bases from V and 8 bases from J, with 13 bases between. The CDR3 has 13 amino acids. The germline V gene has CDR1 SEHNR and CDR2 FQNEAQ (reference sequence). This chain's CDR3 is CASSPTGTEPQHF. CDR3 coding DNA: TGTGCCAGCAGCCCCACAGGGACGGAGCCCCAGCATTTT.

This clone occurred once. J is TRBJ2-5 and V is TRBV6-5; 9 bases line up with TRBD2. The V gene end was trimmed by 5 bases and the J gene end by 6 bases; junction bases not matched to a gene: 10. The CDR3 spans 15 residues. Germline V gene sequence: CDR1 MNHEY, CDR2 SVGAGI. CDR3 sequence: CASSPSGGGAKTQYF. CDR3 coding DNA: TGTGCCAGCAGTCCCTCTGGCGGGGGGGCAAAGACCCAGTACTTC.

CDR3 sequence reads: CAWSHQGISQPQHF. The DNA of the CDR3 is TGTGCCTGGAGTCATCAGGGGATAAGCCAGCCCCAGCATTTT. The J gene is TRBJ1-5, the V gene TRBV30; possible D gene TRBD1, 6 bases. This CDR3 comprises 14 residues. CDR1 is GTSNPN and CDR2 is SVGIG in the germline V gene (reference sequence). The ends were cut back, 2 bases at V and 7 bases at J, with 15 bases in the middle.

The rearrangement uses TRBV3-1 (or the pseudogene TRBV3-2) and TRBJ2-1; 13 bases line up with TRBD2. The length of the CDR3 is 16 residues. V lost 3 bases, J lost 5 bases, and 4 bases stayed unmatched. From germline, CDR1 is LGHDT and CDR2 YNNKEL (reference sequence). The CDR3 DNA is TGTGCCAGCAGCCAGGCACTAGCGGGGGGGGACAATGAGCAGTTCTTC. Protein product: CASSQALAGGDNEQFF.

The V call is TRBV14, the J call TRBJ2-3, with 10 bases identical to TRBD1. Germline CDR1 and CDR2: SGHDN and FVKESK. This CDR3 region has 16 residues. V lost 4 bases and J lost 6; bases outside the gene matches: 10. In DNA, the CDR3 is TGTGCCAGCAGCCGGCCCGGGACAGGGGCACGGGATACGCAGTATTTT. This encodes CASSRPGTGARDTQYF.

This clone has more than one count but fewer than ten. The genes are TRBV20-1 and TRBJ1-2; 7 bases fit TRBD1. After removal of 3 bases from V and 0 bases from J, the junction contained 13 bases not matched to a gene. Germline values: CDR1 DFQATT, CDR2 SNEGSKA (reference sequence). CDR3 length equals 17 residues. The CDR3 bases are TGCAGTGCTAGTTCTGCCGGGACAGCTAGTACTAACTATGGCTACACCTTC. The encoded protein is CSASSAGTASTNYGYTF.

This clone was picked up one time. The rearrangement joins TRBV28 to TRBJ1-2; 8 nucleotides align to TRBD1. The CDR3 length is 13 residues. Trimming removed 5 bases from V and 4 bases from J; junction bases left unmatched: 3. Germline V lookup: CDR1 MDHEN, CDR2 SYDVKM. This CDR3 is CASSPGGSYGYTF. In nucleotides, the CDR3 is TGTGCCAGCAGTCCAGGGGGCAGCTATGGCTACACCTTC.

The gene calls are TRBV9 and TRBJ1-1; maybe TRBD1 (6 bases). This CDR3 comprises 13 residues. Germline V CDR1 and CDR2: SGDLS, YYNGEE. V was shortened by 0 bases and J by 11 bases, with 14 bases between the two germline ends. For the CDR3, the DNA is TGTGCCAGCAGCGTAGATGAGGCAGGGGTGGCTTTCTTT. This translates into CASSVDEAGVAFF.

The gene calls are TRBV6-5 and TRBJ2-7, with 11 bases matching TRBD2. The germline V gene encodes CDR1 MNHEY and CDR2 SVGAGI. The CDR3 has 13 residues. The junction had 6 bases not matched to a gene; V was cut back by 10 bases and J by 4 bases. The CDR3 region is CATTSGKRYEQYF. The CDR3 coding sequence is TGTGCCACGACTAGCGGGAAGAGGTACGAGCAGTACTTC.

This clone was counted a single time. V and J are TRBV3-1 (or the pseudogene TRBV3-2) and TRBJ1-2; 8 positions agree with TRBD1. CDR1 and CDR2 (germline): LGHDT, YNNKEL (reference sequence). This CDR3 is built from 13 residues. Germline trimming cut 5 bases from V and 7 bases from J; bases unmatched to any gene: 6. The CDR3 DNA reads TGTGCCAGCAGCTATGGACAGGGAGGTGGCTACACCTTC. As protein: CASSYGQGGGYTF.

The chain couples TRBV4-1 to TRBJ2-5; 10 positions agree with TRBD1. The junction had 8 bases not matched to a gene; V was cut back by 2 bases and J by 5 bases. The CDR3 totals 16 residues. Germline lookup yields CDR1 MGHRA and CDR2 YSYEKL. The CDR3 bases are TGCGCCAGCAGCCAAAAGGGAGACAGGGGGCACGAGACCCAGTACTTC. As protein: CASSQKGDRGHETQYF.

The DNA of the CDR3 is TGTGCCAGCAGCTCCTCCATAGCGGGGGGGCTCGGAGAGACCCAGTACTTC. Its translation is CASSSSIAGGLGETQYF. This chain joins TRBV7-6 and TRBJ2-5; 11 bases align to TRBD2. CDR1 SGHVS and CDR2 FNYEAQ come from the germline V gene. V was clipped by 4 bases and J by 4 bases; unmatched bases: 11. The CDR3 extends over 17 amino acids.

The chain recombines TRBV5-1 with TRBJ2-7; D remains unclear. Deletions cut 0 bases from V and 5 bases from J, with 9 bases between. This CDR3 spans 13 amino acids. CDR1 is SGHRS, CDR2 YFSETQ, per germline. The CDR3 sequence is CASSLASRNEQYF. Here the CDR3 DNA reads TGCGCCAGCAGCTTGGCTTCCAGGAACGAGCAGTACTTC.

The gene calls are TRBV29-1 and TRBJ2-7; maybe TRBD1 (5 bases). The ends were cut back, 0 bases at V and 0 bases at J, with 9 bases in the middle. The CDR3 is made up of 14 amino acids. CDR1 and CDR2 from the germline V gene are SQVTM and ANQGSEA. CDR3 residues: CSVEDQGISYEQYF. The CDR3 DNA reads as TGCAGCGTTGAAGACCAGGGTATCTCCTACGAGCAGTACTTC.

This clone was seen only once. The chain carries TRBV24-1 and TRBJ2-2; D is unresolved. The V gene lost 1 base and the J gene lost 6 bases, with 11 bases spanning the gap. Germline values: CDR1 KGHDR, CDR2 SFDVKD. The CDR3 runs to 15 residues. CDR3 coding DNA: TGTGCCACCAGTGATTTACTCGGTTTCCCCGGGGAGCTGTTTTTT. It yields the protein CATSDLLGFPGELFF.

This chain joins TRBV9 and TRBJ1-3; 8 bases fit TRBD1. The V segment lost 4 bases and the J segment 0 bases; nucleotides outside the gene matches: 9. The germline V gene encodes CDR1 SGDLS and CDR2 YYNGEE. The CDR3 consists of 17 residues. CDR3 in amino acids: CASSRGDRIYSGNTIYF. As DNA, the CDR3 is TGTGCCAGCAGCCGGGGGGACAGGATCTACTCTGGAAACACCATATATTTT. Filled out from reference TRBV9 and TRBJ1-3, the complete variable domain reads DSGVTQTPKHLITATGQRVTLRCSPRSGDLSVYWYQQSLDQGLQFLIQYYNGEERAKGNILERFSAQQFPDLHSELNLSSLELGDSALYFCASSRGDRIYSGNTIYFGEGSWLTVV.

The chain has TRBV24-1 and TRBJ1-1, with D perhaps matching TRBD1 (6 bases). Trimming pared 8 bases from V and 9 bases from J, leaving 18 bases between. CDR1 and CDR2 from the germline V gene are KGHDR and SFDVKD. This CDR3 spans 13 amino acids. As DNA, the CDR3 is TGTGCCACCACTCCTAGTGAAAGGGGGAAAGCTTTCTTT. It translates to CATTPSERGKAFF.

The gene calls are TRBV4-1 and TRBJ1-4; 7 nucleotides align to TRBD1. The germline CDR1 and CDR2 sequences are MGHRA and YSYEKL. V lost 4 bases, J lost 8 bases, and 4 bases stayed unmatched. This CDR3 spans 13 amino acids. CDR3 in amino acids: CASSLQGTEKLFF. For the CDR3, the DNA is TGCGCCAGCAGCCTACAGGGGACGGAAAAACTGTTTTTT.

J is TRBJ2-1 and V is TRBV11-3; 8 bases agree with TRBD2. V shed 4 bases, J shed 6 bases, and the junction held 5 bases outside the gene matches. Germline-derived CDR1 and CDR2 are SGHNT and YENEEA. This CDR3 region has 14 residues. This chain's CDR3 is CASSYSGGPNEQFF. For the CDR3, the DNA is TGTGCCAGCAGCTACTCGGGGGGGCCCAATGAGCAGTTCTTC.

This chain joins TRBV19 and TRBJ1-1; possibly TRBD1 for D (6 bases). Germline V gene lookup returns CDR1 LNHDA and CDR2 SQIVND (reference sequence). V was trimmed by 4 bases and J by 1 base, leaving 10 bases between them. The length of the CDR3 is 14 residues. The CDR3 bases are TGTGCCAGTAGTAGTCGGACAGCGAACACTGAAGCTTTCTTT. This encodes CASSSRTANTEAFF.

The chain combines TRBV21-1 with TRBJ1-2. TRBV21-1 counts as a pseudogene. The CDR3 has 12 residues. The CDR3 region is CAWGWRVYGYTF. The CDR3 DNA is TGTGCGTGGGGCTGGAGGGTTTATGGCTACACCTTC.

The V and J genes are TRBV28 and TRBJ2-1, with TRBD2 identical over 8 bases. V was clipped by 3 bases and J by 8 bases; unmatched bases: 9. This CDR3 contains 15 residues. Germline V CDR1 and CDR2: MDHEN, SYDVKM. CDR3 sequence reads: CASSLVPSGFDEQFF. The CDR3 DNA reads as TGTGCCAGCAGTTTGGTCCCTAGCGGGTTTGATGAGCAGTTCTTC.